This T cell receptor beta chain was captured in a study of T cell responses to AZD1222 COVID-19 vaccine. Study-wide results and caveats: At baseline, just five to seven AZD1222 recipients tested seropositive. Along spike, vaccine-associated CD4 TCRs were found throughout, with dominance at 160-218 and 743-854. Donors were mostly white British, more females; clonal diversity possibly underestimated.

Germline-derived CDR1 and CDR2 are KGHSH and LQKENI. The CDR3 has 15 residues. V was cut by 1 base and J by 6 bases, with 14 bases left in between. This clone was counted once. Its antigen is as yet unknown. Here immunoSEQ multiplex PCR was the method, and the copy in TCRdb shows in-frame clones only, minus some. Of 120,000 to 150,000 clones in the sample, roughly nine tenths were seen once. The V and J genes are TRBV18 and TRBJ2-3; D not resolved. The sequence was collected from an adult who received the AZD1222 COVID-19 vaccine. The sample consisted of peripheral blood, taken 28 days after the second AZD1222 dose. CDR3 residues: CASSPLSTNRDTQYF. The CDR3 DNA reads TGTGCCAGCTCACCACTCAGTACTAATAGGGATACGCAGTATTTT.